The entry below describes one T cell receptor (beta chain). The sample is drawn from a study of OX40 agonist ivuxolimab in advanced cancers. TCRdb keeps only in-frame clones here, not all; method: immunoSEQ multiplex PCR. The sample lists about 69,000 clones, nearly 90% occurring once. Trimming took 6 bases from V and 2 from J, leaving 15 bases between them. There are 15 residues in the CDR3. Germline lookup yields CDR1 MDHEN and CDR2 SYDVKM. This material consisted of CD4+ or CD8+ T cells sorted from blood, taken in a trial of the OX40 agonist ivuxolimab. The TCR originated in an adult with an advanced solid tumor such as melanoma, head and neck, liver or kidney cancer. The rearrangement uses TRBV28 and TRBJ2-3, with D possibly matching TRBD2 (7 bases). CDR3 in DNA: TGTGCCAGCAGCCCGCCGGGGGGCCACACAGATACGCAGTATTTT. Protein product: CASSPPGGHTDTQYF.